This TCR beta chain stems from a study of blood T cells in healthy people across ages. With a J-beta primer mix and a sample-barcoded 5' primer, a second PCR ran about 7 to 12 cycles. MiXCR, run by TCRdb on the 5' RACE reads, gives a single entry per CDR3 protein. The table has approximately 900,000 distinct CDR3 sequences, roughly 52% seen once. CDR3 length: 15 amino acids. The V gene lost 5 bases and the J gene lost 4 bases, with 15 bases spanning the gap. Germline CDR1 MNHNS, CDR2 SASEGT. Sequencing input: blood. The chain carries TRBV6-1 and TRBJ1-5; tentative D call: TRBD1 (5 bases). This clonotype was obtained from a young man in good health. The CDR3 bases are TGTGCCAGCAGTTCAGGGTGGGGCATTAATCAGCCCCAGCATTTT. It translates to CASSSGWGINQPQHF.